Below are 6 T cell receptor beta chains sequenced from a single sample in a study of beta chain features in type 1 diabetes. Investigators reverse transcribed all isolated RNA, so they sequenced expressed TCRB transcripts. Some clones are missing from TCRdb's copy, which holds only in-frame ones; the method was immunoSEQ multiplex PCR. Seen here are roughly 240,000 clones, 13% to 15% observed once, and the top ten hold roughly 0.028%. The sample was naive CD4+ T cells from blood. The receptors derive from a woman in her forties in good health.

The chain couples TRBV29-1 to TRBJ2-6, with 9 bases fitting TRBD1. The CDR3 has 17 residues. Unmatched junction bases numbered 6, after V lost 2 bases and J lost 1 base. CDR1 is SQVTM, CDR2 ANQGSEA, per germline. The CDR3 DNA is TGCAGCGTTGAAACGGGACAGGGTATGTCTGGGGCCAACGTCCTGACTTTC. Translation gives CSVETGQGMSGANVLTF.

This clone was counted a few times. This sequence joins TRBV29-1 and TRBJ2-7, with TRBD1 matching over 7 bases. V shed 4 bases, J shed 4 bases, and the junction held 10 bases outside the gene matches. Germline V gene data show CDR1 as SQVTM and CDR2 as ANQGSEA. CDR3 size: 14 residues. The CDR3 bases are TGCAGCGTTGGCGGTTTGGGACAGCTTTACGAGCAGTACTTC. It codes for CSVGGLGQLYEQYF.

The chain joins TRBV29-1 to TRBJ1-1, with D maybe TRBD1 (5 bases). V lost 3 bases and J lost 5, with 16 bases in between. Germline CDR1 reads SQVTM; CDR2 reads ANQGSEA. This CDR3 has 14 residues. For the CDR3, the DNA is TGCAGCGTTGATATGAGACACGGGGGGACTGAAGCTTTCTTT. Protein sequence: CSVDMRHGGTEAFF.

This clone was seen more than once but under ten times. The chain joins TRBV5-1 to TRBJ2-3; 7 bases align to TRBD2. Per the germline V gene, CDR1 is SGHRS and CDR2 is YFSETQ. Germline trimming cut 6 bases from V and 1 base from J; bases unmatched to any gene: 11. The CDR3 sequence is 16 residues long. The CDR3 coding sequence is TGCGCCAGCAAAGCGGGGCTCTCGCTCGGCACAGATACGCAGTATTTT. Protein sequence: CASKAGLSLGTDTQYF.

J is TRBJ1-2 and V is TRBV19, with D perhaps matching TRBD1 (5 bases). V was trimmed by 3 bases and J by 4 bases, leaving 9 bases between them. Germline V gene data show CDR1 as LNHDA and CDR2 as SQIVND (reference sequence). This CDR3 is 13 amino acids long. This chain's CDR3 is CASSISRVYGYTF. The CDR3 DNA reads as TGTGCCAGTAGTATTTCCAGGGTCTATGGCTACACCTTC. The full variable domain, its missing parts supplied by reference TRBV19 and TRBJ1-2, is DGGITQSPKYLFRKEGQNVTLSCEQNLNHDAMYWYRQDPGQGLRLIYYSQIVNDFQKGDIAEGYSVSREKKESFPLTVTSAQKNPTAFYLCASSISRVYGYTFGSGTRLTVV.

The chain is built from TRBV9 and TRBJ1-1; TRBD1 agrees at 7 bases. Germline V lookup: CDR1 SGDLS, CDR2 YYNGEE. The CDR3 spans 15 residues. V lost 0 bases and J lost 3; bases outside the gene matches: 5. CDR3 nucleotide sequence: TGTGCCAGCAGCGTAGTAGCCAGGGGGGACACTGAAGCTTTCTTT. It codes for CASSVVARGDTEAFF. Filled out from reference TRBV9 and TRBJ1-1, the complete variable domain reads DSGVTQTPKHLITATGQRVTLRCSPRSGDLSVYWYQQSLDQGLQFLIQYYNGEERAKGNILERFSAQQFPDLHSELNLSSLELGDSALYFCASSVVARGDTEAFFGQGTRLTVV.